This TCR beta chain emerged from a study of graft-versus-host responses after intestinal transplantation. The method was immunoSEQ multiplex PCR; TCRdb's version includes in-frame clones alone and lacks a portion of them. The sample contains more than 20,000 clones, 85% to 95% of which appear only once. The V gene end was trimmed by 5 bases and the J gene end by 1 base; junction bases not matched to a gene: 13. The germline V gene has CDR1 SGHTA and CDR2 FQGNSA. The CDR3 spans 17 residues. This TCR was sampled from a human patient who received an intestinal transplant, so some T cells may come from the graft donor. This sequence joins TRBV7-2 and TRBJ1-1, with 7 bases identical to TRBD1. The input for sequencing was PBMCs, taken approximately 260 days after intestinal transplant. The CDR3 spells CASSQGPDRVENTEAFF. CDR3 coding DNA: TGTGCCAGCAGCCAAGGCCCCGACAGGGTCGAGAACACTGAAGCTTTCTTT.